Presented here are 8 T cell receptor beta chains from one specimen sequenced in a study of blood T cell repertoires in COVID-19. Assay used: immunoSEQ multiplex PCR; TCRdb lists only in-frame clones, some missing. The sample has some 490,000 clones, about 88% seen once. Source material: PBMCs or T cells enriched from blood (not recorded which). These receptors originate from a woman aged 60-70 years who had recovered from COVID-19.

The chain is built from TRBV5-1 and TRBJ1-4; D gene unclear. The V gene lost 3 bases and the J gene lost 4 bases, with 10 bases spanning the gap. Germline V lookup: CDR1 SGHRS, CDR2 YFSETQ. This CDR3 comprises 14 residues. In DNA, the CDR3 is TGCGCCAGCAGCTCGGGGTGGGGTAATGAAAAACTGTTTTTT. Translated, it gives CASSSGWGNEKLFF.

The rearrangement uses TRBV2 and TRBJ2-5, with a weak D call TRBD2 (6 bases). Germline V gene data show CDR1 as SNHLY and CDR2 as FYNNEI. There are 16 residues in the CDR3. V lost 0 bases and J 5 bases, leaving 16 bases between the germline ends. The DNA for the CDR3 is TGTGCCAGCAGTGAAGCGCAACTAGGAGGGTCCGAGACCCAGTACTTC. Translated: CASSEAQLGGSETQYF.

This clone was observed once. This chain links TRBV5-1 with TRBJ2-1, with 9 bases identical to TRBD2. From germline, CDR1 is SGHRS and CDR2 YFSETQ. The CDR3 totals 14 residues. Trimming cost V 4 bases and J 4 bases; bases outside gene matches: 3. Written as DNA, the CDR3 is TGCGCCAGCAGCATTAGCGGGGGTTACAATGAGCAGTTCTTC. Its protein product is CASSISGGYNEQFF.

This clone was picked up one time. CDR3 amino acids: CASSYSNSYEQYF. Here the CDR3 DNA reads TGCGCCAGCAGCTATAGTAACAGCTACGAGCAGTACTTC. J is TRBJ2-7 and V is TRBV5-1, with D unresolved. CDR1 and CDR2 from the germline V gene are SGHRS and YFSETQ. The CDR3 extends over 13 amino acids. V was trimmed by 3 bases and J by 3 bases, leaving 10 bases between them.

Note on this clone: The sample contains more than one DNA sequence encoding this CDR3. The CDR3 loop reads CASSQAGNQPQHF. The CDR3 DNA reads as TGTGCCAGCAGCCAAGCAGGCAATCAGCCCCAGCATTTT. The V gene is TRBV3-1 (or the pseudogene TRBV3-2), the J gene TRBJ1-5, with D uncertain. This CDR3 is built from 13 residues. Per the germline V gene, CDR1 is LGHDT and CDR2 is YNNKEL (reference sequence). Between the trimmed V and J ends, which lost 1 base and 2 bases, there was a span of 3 bases.

This rearrangement joins TRBV3-1 (or the pseudogene TRBV3-2) to TRBJ2-1; 7 nucleotides agree with TRBD1. The CDR3 loop spans 15 amino acids. Germline values: CDR1 LGHDT, CDR2 YNNKEL (reference sequence). V shed 4 bases, J shed 7 bases, and the junction held 10 bases outside the gene matches. CDR3: CASSLSQGLGNEQFF. The CDR3 region has the DNA TGTGCCAGCAGCCTTTCACAGGGGCTGGGTAATGAGCAGTTCTTC.

A remark on this clone: Additional DNA sequences in this sample encode the identical CDR3. The chain has TRBV5-6 and TRBJ1-3, with D perhaps TRBD1 (6 bases). The germline V gene has CDR1 SGHDT and CDR2 YYEEEE. Deletions cut 0 bases from V and 4 bases from J, with 8 bases between. This CDR3 is 14 amino acids long. The DNA of the CDR3 is TGTGCCAGCAGCTTGGGGACAGCCGGAAACACCATATATTTT. It translates to CASSLGTAGNTIYF.

The chain has TRBV18 and TRBJ2-1; a weak D match, TRBD1 (6 bases). V shed 6 bases and J shed 7 bases, with 10 bases lying between them. Germline assignment: CDR1 KGHSH and CDR2 LQKENI. The CDR3 length is 12 residues. Here the CDR3 DNA reads TGTGCCAGCTCCCTACAGGGTAATGAGCAGTTCTTC. It encodes CASSLQGNEQFF.